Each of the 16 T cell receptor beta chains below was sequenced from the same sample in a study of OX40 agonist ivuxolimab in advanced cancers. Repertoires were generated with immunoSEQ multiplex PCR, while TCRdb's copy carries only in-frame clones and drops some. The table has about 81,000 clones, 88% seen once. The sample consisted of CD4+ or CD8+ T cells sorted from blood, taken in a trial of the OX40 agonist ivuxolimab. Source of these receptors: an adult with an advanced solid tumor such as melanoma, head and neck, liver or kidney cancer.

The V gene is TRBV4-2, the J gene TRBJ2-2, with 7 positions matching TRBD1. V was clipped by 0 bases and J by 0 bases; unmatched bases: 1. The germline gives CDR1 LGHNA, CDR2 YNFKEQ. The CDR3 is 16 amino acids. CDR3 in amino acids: CASSQEGTANTGELFF. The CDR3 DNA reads TGTGCCAGCAGCCAAGAAGGGACAGCGAACACCGGGGAGCTGTTTTTT.

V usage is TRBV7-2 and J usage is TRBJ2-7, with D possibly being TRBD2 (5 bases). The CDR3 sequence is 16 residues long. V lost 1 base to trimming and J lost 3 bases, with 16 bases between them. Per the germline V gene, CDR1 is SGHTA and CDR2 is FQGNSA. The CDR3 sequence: CASSLDPTRSSYEQYF. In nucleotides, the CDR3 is TGTGCCAGCAGCTTAGATCCTACTAGGTCCAGCTACGAGCAGTACTTC.

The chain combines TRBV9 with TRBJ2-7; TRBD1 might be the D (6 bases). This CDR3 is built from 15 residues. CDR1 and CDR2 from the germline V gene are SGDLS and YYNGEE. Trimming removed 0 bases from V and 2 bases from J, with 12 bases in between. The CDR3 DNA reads TGTGCCAGCAGCGTAGCAGGGACAAATCCCTACGAGCAGTACTTC. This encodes CASSVAGTNPYEQYF.

CDR3 sequence: CASSFSLGRGTDTQYF. CDR3 nucleotide sequence: TGTGCCAGCAGTTTCAGCCTGGGGCGGGGCACAGATACGCAGTATTTT. The chain joins TRBV27 to TRBJ2-3; either TRBD1 or TRBD2 may fit D (5 bases each). V was clipped by 3 bases and J by 1 base, with 14 bases between them. Germline values: CDR1 MNHEY, CDR2 SMNVEV (reference sequence). The CDR3 is 16 amino acids.

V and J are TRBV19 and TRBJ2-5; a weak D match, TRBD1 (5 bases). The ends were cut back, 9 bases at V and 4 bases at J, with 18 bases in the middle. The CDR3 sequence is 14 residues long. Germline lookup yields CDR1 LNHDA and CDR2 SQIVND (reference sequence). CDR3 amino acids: CASSARASGETQYF. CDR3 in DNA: TGTGCCAGCTCCGCCAGGGCCTCGGGAGAGACCCAGTACTTC.

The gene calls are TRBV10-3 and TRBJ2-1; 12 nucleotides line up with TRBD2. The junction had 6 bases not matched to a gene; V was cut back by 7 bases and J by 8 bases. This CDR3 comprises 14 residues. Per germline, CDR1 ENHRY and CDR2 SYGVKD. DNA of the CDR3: TGTGCCATCAACCCTAGCGGGGGGGCCCATGAGCAGTTCTTC. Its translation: CAINPSGGAHEQFF.

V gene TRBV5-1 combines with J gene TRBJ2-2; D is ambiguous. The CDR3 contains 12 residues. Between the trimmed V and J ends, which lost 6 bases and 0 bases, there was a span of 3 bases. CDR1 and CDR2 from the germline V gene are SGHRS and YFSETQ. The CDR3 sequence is CASTANTGELFF. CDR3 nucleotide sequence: TGCGCCAGCACGGCGAACACCGGGGAGCTGTTTTTT.

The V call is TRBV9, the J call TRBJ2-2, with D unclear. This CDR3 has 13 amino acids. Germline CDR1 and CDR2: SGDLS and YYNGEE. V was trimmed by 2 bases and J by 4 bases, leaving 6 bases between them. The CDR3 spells CASSVTATGELFF. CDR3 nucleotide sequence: TGTGCCAGCAGCGTGACGGCCACCGGGGAGCTGTTTTTT. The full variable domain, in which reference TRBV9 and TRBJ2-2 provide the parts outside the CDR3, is DSGVTQTPKHLITATGQRVTLRCSPRSGDLSVYWYQQSLDQGLQFLIQYYNGEERAKGNILERFSAQQFPDLHSELNLSSLELGDSALYFCASSVTATGELFFGEGSRLTVL.

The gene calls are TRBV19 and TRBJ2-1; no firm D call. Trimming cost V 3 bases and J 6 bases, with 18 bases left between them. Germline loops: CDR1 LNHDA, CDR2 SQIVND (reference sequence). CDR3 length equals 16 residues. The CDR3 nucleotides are TGTGCCAGTAGTATGTGGAGTTTTGGGAAGGGCAATGAGCAGTTCTTC. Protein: CASSMWSFGKGNEQFF. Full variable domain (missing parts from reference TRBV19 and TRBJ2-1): DGGITQSPKYLFRKEGQNVTLSCEQNLNHDAMYWYRQDPGQGLRLIYYSQIVNDFQKGDIAEGYSVSREKKESFPLTVTSAQKNPTAFYLCASSMWSFGKGNEQFFGPGTRLTVL.

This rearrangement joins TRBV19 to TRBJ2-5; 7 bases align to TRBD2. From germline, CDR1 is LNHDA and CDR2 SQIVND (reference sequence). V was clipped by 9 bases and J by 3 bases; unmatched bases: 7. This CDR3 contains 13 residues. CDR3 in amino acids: CASSWGGKETQYF. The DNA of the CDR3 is TGTGCCAGCTCGTGGGGGGGGAAAGAGACCCAGTACTTC.

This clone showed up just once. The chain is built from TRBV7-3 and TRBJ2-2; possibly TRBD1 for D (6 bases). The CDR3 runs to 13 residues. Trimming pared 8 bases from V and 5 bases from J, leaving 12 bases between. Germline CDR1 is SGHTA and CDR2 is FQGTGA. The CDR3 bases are TGTGCCAGCGGCCCACAGGGAACCGGGGAGCTGTTTTTT. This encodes CASGPQGTGELFF.

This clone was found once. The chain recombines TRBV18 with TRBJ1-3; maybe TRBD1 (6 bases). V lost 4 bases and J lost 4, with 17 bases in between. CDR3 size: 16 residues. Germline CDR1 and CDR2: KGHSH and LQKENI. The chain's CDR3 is CASSHRTARRGNTIYF. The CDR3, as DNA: TGTGCCAGCTCACATCGGACAGCCCGCCGGGGAAACACCATATATTTT.

CDR3 nucleotides: TGTGCCAGCAGTGAACTAAACAGGGGGCCCCAGTACTTC. It encodes CASSELNRGPQYF. The V call is TRBV6-1, the J call TRBJ2-5; TRBD1 matches at 9 bases. CDR1 and CDR2 from the germline V gene are MNHNS and SASEGT. V lost 2 bases to trimming and J lost 9 bases; unmatched junction nucleotides: 4. The CDR3 extends over 13 amino acids.

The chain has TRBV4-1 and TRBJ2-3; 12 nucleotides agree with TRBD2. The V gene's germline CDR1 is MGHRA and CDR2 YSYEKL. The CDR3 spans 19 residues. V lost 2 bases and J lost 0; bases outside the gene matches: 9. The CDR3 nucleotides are TGCGCCAGCAGCCAAATGACTAGCGGGGGATCCTGGAGCACAGATACGCAGTATTTT. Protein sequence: CASSQMTSGGSWSTDTQYF.

Here the CDR3 reads CASSLIGGNTEAFF. The CDR3 DNA reads as TGTGCCAGCAGCTTAATCGGGGGAAACACTGAAGCTTTCTTT. The gene calls are TRBV7-3 and TRBJ1-1; maybe TRBD1 (5 bases). Looked up from germline, CDR1 is SGHTA and CDR2 is FQGTGA. The CDR3 is made up of 14 amino acids. Trimming removed 1 base from V and 2 bases from J, with 8 bases in between.

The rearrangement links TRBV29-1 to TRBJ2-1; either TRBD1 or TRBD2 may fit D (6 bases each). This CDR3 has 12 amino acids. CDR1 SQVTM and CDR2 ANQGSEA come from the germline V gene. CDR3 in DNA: TGCACCGGGACGGTGGGGGGCCATGAGCAGTTCTTC. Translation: CTGTVGGHEQFF.